This T cell receptor beta chain was observed in a study of CD8 T cells in Susac syndrome. Germline values: CDR1 LGHNA, CDR2 YSLEER. V was clipped by 0 bases and J by 4 bases, with 12 bases between them. CDR3 length: 15 amino acids. RNA was extracted with the RNeasy kit, and a quantity of roughly 0.5 to 1 ug was reverse transcribed using random hexamers. One entry per CDR3 protein, called by TCRdb with MiXCR from the immunoSEQ multiplex PCR reads. The sample consists of some 180,000 distinct CDR3 sequences, just under 95% of them appearing once. The receptor's source is a human donor with Susac syndrome. Specimen: CD4+ T cells from PBMCs. The rearrangement uses TRBV4-3 and TRBJ1-2; the D is unclear. CDR3 sequence reads: CASSQDSGEPYGYTF. CDR3 nucleotides: TGCGCCAGCAGCCAAGATAGTGGGGAACCCTATGGCTACACCTTC.